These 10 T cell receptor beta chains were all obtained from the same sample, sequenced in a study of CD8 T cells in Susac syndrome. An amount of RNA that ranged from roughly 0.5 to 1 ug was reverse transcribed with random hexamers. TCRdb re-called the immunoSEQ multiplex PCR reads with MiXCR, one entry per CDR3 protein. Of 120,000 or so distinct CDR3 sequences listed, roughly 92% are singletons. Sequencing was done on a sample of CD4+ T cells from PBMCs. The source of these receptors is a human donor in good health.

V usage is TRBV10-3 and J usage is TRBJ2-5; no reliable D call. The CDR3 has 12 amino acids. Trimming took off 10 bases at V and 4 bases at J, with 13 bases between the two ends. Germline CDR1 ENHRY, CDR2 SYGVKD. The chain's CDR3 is CATSNLPETQYF. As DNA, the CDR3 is TGTGCCACCAGCAATCTACCAGAGACCCAGTACTTC.

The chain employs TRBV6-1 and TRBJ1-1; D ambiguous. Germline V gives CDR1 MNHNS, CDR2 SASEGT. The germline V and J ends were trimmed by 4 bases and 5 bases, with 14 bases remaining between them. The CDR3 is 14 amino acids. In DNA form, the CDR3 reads TGTGCCAGCAGTGGGGAGCGCCTGGGGACTGAAGCTTTCTTT. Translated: CASSGERLGTEAFF.

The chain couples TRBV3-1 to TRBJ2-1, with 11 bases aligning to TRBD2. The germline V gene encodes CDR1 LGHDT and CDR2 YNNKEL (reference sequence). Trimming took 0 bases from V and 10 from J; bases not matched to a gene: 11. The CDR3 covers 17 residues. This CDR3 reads CASSQEEKLAGAEEQFF. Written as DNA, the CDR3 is TGTGCCAGCAGCCAAGAGGAAAAACTAGCGGGGGCCGAAGAGCAGTTCTTC.

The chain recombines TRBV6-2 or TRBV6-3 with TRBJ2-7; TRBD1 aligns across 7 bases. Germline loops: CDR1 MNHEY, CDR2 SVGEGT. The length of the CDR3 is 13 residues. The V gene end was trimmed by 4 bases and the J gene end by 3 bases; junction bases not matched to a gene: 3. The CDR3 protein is CASSSDRIYEQYF. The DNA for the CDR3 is TGTGCCAGCAGTTCGGACAGGATCTACGAGCAGTACTTC.

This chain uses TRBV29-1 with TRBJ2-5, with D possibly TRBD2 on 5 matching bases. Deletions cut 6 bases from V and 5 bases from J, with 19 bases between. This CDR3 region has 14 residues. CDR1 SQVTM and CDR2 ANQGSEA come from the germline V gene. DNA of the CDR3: TGCAGCGTCCGGGATCCCCGGAAGGTTGAGACCCAGTACTTC. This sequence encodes CSVRDPRKVETQYF.

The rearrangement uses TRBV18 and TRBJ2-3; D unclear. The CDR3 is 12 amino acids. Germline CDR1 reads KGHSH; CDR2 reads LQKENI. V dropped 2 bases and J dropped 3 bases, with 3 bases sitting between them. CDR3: CASSPMTDTQYF. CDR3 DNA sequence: TGTGCCAGCTCACCAATGACAGATACGCAGTATTTT. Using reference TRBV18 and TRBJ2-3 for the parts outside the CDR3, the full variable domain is NAGVMQNPRHLVRRRGQEARLRCSPMKGHSHVYWYRQLPEEGLKFMVYLQKENIIDESGMPKERFSAEFPKEGPSILRIQQVVRGDSAAYFCASSPMTDTQYFGPGTRLTVL.

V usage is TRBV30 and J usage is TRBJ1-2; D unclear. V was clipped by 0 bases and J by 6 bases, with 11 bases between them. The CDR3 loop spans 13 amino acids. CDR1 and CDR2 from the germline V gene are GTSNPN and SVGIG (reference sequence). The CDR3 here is CAWSVKGRDGYTF. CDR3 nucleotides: TGTGCCTGGAGTGTGAAAGGGAGGGATGGCTACACCTTC.

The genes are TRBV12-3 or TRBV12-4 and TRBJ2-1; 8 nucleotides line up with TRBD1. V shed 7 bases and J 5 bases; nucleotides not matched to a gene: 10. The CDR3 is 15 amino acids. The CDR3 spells CASTKSGQVNNEQFF. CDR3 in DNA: TGTGCCAGCACCAAGTCGGGACAGGTAAACAATGAGCAGTTCTTC.

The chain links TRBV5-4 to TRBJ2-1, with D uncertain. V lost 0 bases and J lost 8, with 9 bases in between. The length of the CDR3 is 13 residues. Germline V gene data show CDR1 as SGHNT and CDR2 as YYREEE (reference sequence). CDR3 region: CASSLERSYEQFF. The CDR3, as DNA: TGTGCCAGCAGCTTGGAACGGTCGTATGAGCAGTTCTTC.

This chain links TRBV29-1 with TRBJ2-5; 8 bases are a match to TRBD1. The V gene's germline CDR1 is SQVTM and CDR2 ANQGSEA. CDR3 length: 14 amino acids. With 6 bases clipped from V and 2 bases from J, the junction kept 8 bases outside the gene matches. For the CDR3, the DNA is TGCAGCGTAGAGGACAGGGCGATTCAAGAGACCCAGTACTTC. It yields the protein CSVEDRAIQETQYF.